One and the same sample provided the 9 T cell receptor beta chains below, sequenced in a study of blood T cell repertoires in COVID-19. Some clones are missing from TCRdb's copy, which holds only in-frame ones; the method was immunoSEQ multiplex PCR. The data contain about 24,000 clones, 87% of them seen just once; the ten biggest clones take up about 25%. The sample consisted of peripheral blood. Receptor source: a human donor with active COVID-19. The donor label of this sample is uncertain.

This clone showed up just once. The CDR3 region has the DNA TGTGCCAGCAGCCAAGTCCAGGGGGAGAGCGACGAGCAGTACTTC. Translated, it gives CASSQVQGESDEQYF. The J gene is TRBJ2-7, the V gene TRBV4-2; 7 nucleotides agree with TRBD1. Germline V gene sequence: CDR1 LGHNA, CDR2 YNFKEQ. The CDR3 extends over 15 amino acids. V shed 1 base and J 5 bases; nucleotides not matched to a gene: 8.

This sequence joins TRBV5-4 and TRBJ2-1; a weak D match, TRBD1 (8 bases). Germline-derived CDR1 and CDR2 are SGHNT and YYREEE (reference sequence). CDR3 length equals 14 residues. The germline V and J ends were trimmed by 4 bases and 5 bases, with 13 bases remaining between them. The CDR3 sequence is CASSQGAGDNEQFF. CDR3 sequence (DNA): TGTGCCAGCAGCCAGGGGGCGGGAGACAATGAGCAGTTCTTC.

The chain links TRBV3-1 (or the pseudogene TRBV3-2) to TRBJ2-3; D unresolved. Trimming removed 4 bases from V and 0 bases from J, with 8 bases in between. Per the germline V gene, CDR1 is LGHDT and CDR2 is YNNKEL (reference sequence). This CDR3 region has 14 residues. In DNA, the CDR3 is TGTGCCAGCAGCCGCGGAACTAGCACAGATACGCAGTATTTT. Amino acids: CASSRGTSTDTQYF.

This chain connects TRBV19 to TRBJ1-2; 9 bases fit TRBD1. This CDR3 contains 14 residues. From germline, CDR1 is LNHDA and CDR2 SQIVND (reference sequence). Trimming took 6 bases from V and 2 from J; bases not matched to a gene: 4. CDR3 DNA: TGTGCCAGTAGCGGGACAGGGAGAAACTATGGCTACACCTTC. This translates into CASSGTGRNYGYTF. The variable domain in full, with the rest retrieved from reference TRBV19 and TRBJ1-2, is DGGITQSPKYLFRKEGQNVTLSCEQNLNHDAMYWYRQDPGQGLRLIYYSQIVNDFQKGDIAEGYSVSREKKESFPLTVTSAQKNPTAFYLCASSGTGRNYGYTFGSGTRLTVV.

The count of this clone is one. The chain links TRBV7-3 to TRBJ2-1; TRBD1 might be the D (5 bases). CDR3 size: 13 residues. The V end lost 1 base, the J end lost 8 bases, and 9 bases lay between the germline ends. Looked up from germline, CDR1 is SGHTA and CDR2 is FQGTGA. This chain's CDR3 is CASSLMVRDEQFF. CDR3 sequence (DNA): TGTGCCAGCAGCTTAATGGTCAGGGATGAGCAGTTCTTC.

This chain links TRBV27 with TRBJ2-1, with TRBD2 matching 14 bases. The CDR3 is 21 amino acids. Germline V CDR1 and CDR2: MNHEY, SMNVEV (reference sequence). With 4 bases clipped from V and 2 bases from J, the junction kept 16 bases outside the gene matches. CDR3 nucleotide sequence: TGTGCCAGCAGTTCACCCACCCCCGGGACTAGCGGGAGTGGGGCCTACAATGAGCAGTTCTTC. The encoded protein is CASSSPTPGTSGSGAYNEQFF.

The chain employs TRBV28 and TRBJ2-5; 7 bases are a match to TRBD1. Germline-derived CDR1 and CDR2 are MDHEN and SYDVKM. V lost 6 bases to trimming and J lost 4 bases; unmatched junction nucleotides: 8. This CDR3 is 14 amino acids long. CDR3 loop: CASSLGQAPETQYF. The CDR3 DNA reads as TGTGCCAGCAGCTTAGGACAGGCCCCAGAGACCCAGTACTTC.

This rearrangement joins TRBV12-3 or TRBV12-4 to TRBJ1-6, with 7 nucleotides matching TRBD1. Trimming cost V 6 bases and J 11 bases; bases outside gene matches: 7. The CDR3 is 13 residues long. CDR3 protein: CASSLQGLPPLHF. The CDR3 bases are TGTGCCAGCAGCCTACAGGGGTTGCCACCCCTCCACTTT.

There are a few counts of this clone. The chain joins TRBV11-3 to TRBJ2-7, with a weak D call TRBD1 (5 bases). V lost 2 bases, J lost 2 bases, and 7 bases lay in between. Per germline, CDR1 SGHNT and CDR2 YENEEA. This CDR3 is 13 amino acids long. The CDR3 bases are TGTGCCAGCAGCTTACAGGGCGCCTACGAGCAGTACTTC. Translating it yields CASSLQGAYEQYF.